This note documents a single T cell receptor (beta chain) sequence. These data originate in a study of shared clonotypes between healthy human individuals. Study context: Used for every donor were three CD4 naive, three CD4 memory, two CD8 naive and one CD8 memory plate.

Trimming cost V 2 bases and J 0 bases; bases outside gene matches: 10. The V gene's germline CDR1 is SGHVS and CDR2 FNYEAQ. The CDR3 extends over 17 amino acids. All donors were healthy HIV-negative adults lacking recent acute infections or vaccinations. The assay was immunoSEQ multiplex PCR, and TCRdb's table has in-frame clones only and misses some. The sample includes 2 million to 3 million clones, 90% to 95% of them seen just once. Sequencing was carried out using naive CD4+ T cells from PBMCs. Subset defined: CD45RA+ positively selected. The sequence was collected from a man aged 18 to 30 in good health. Some clones in this sample may be carry-over from other donors' samples. This chain uses TRBV7-6 with TRBJ2-7, with 7 bases identical to TRBD1. In DNA, the CDR3 is TGTGCCAGCAGCTTAACCCCCGGGGACAGCCCCTCCTACGAGCAGTACTTC. It encodes CASSLTPGDSPSYEQYF. The entire variable domain, with the rest obtained from reference TRBV7-6 and TRBJ2-7, is as follows: GAGVSQSPRYKVTKRGQDVALRCDPISGHVSLYWYRQALGQGPEFLTYFNYEAQQDKSGLPNDRFSAERPEGSISTLTIQRTEQRDSAMYRCASSLTPGDSPSYEQYFGPGTRLTVT.